This TCR beta chain was sequenced for a study of OX40 agonist ivuxolimab in advanced cancers. Study-wide background: Patients receiving dose escalation had hepatocellular carcinoma, melanoma, renal cell or head and neck cancer. General study results and limits: In the 0.1 to 3.0 mg/kg range, CD4+ and CD8+ blood T cells had expanded clonally by week 6.

V lost 3 bases, J lost 2 bases, and 5 bases lay in between. This CDR3 contains 12 residues. Germline CDR1 reads MDHEN; CDR2 reads SYDVKM. As to this clone: Its target is unknown.

The data were produced by immunoSEQ multiplex PCR, yet TCRdb's version contains in-frame clones alone and is incomplete. Of tens of thousands of clones detected, 70% to 90% appear once; the ten largest clones hold about 1.2%. Baseline, cycle 4 day 1, and cycle 7 day 1 were the blood sampling points. The receptor's source is an adult with an advanced solid tumor such as melanoma, head and neck, liver or kidney cancer. This specimen was CD4+ or CD8+ T cells sorted from blood, taken in a trial of the OX40 agonist ivuxolimab. The J gene is TRBJ2-7, the V gene TRBV28; D unresolved. The DNA for the CDR3 is TGTGCCAGCAGTTTTTTGGCCTACGAGCAGTACTTC. Its translation is CASSFLAYEQYF. Full variable domain (missing parts from reference TRBV28 and TRBJ2-7): DVKVTQSSRYLVKRTGEKVFLECVQDMDHENMFWYRQDPGLGLRLIYFSYDVKMKEKGDIPEGYSVSREKKERFSLILESASTNQTSMYLCASSFLAYEQYFGPGTRLTVT.